This T cell receptor beta chain came from a study of identical twins listed by TCRdb under 2016. Some background on the complete study: To test whether fetal clonotypes persist, the study used deep sequencing on TCR alpha and beta repertoires from monozygotic twins, unrelated adults of various ages, and cord blood. To rule out contamination, replicate twin experiments were performed at different times with different library preparation protocols. What the authors observed across the whole study: In beta out-of-frame sequences, excess twin sharing was weaker, because having fewer shared sequences lowered the signal-to-noise ratio. In monozygotic twins, recombination models systematically underestimated out-of-frame TCR alpha sharing, but the models matched the sharing seen between unrelated individuals. Because the same donors could not be followed over many years, the conclusions depended on cross-sectional statistical analysis. Compared with coincidental sharing between unrelated individuals, out-of-frame TCR alpha sequences shared between twins showed an excess of sequences with low generation probability. Fewer insertions were carried by abundant cord blood beta clonotypes, a similar but weaker trend appeared in young adult naive repertoires, and no such trend appeared in memory repertoires. Zero-insertion analyses could be partly confounded by invariant T cells such as MAIT and iNKT, though diverse VJ usage argued against such confounding for most clonotypes.

Details on this clonotype: The clone's antigen remains unknown. No quality values exist for individual bases; no much larger clone is one base distant.

CDR3 length: 13 amino acids, cysteine to phenylalanine. The DNA shown is the 39-base CDR3, in frame from base 1. Reading the germline V gene gives CDR1 KGHSY and CDR2 FQNENV. Trimming removed 0 bases from V and 7 bases from J, leaving 10 bases between the germline ends. All donors were healthy Caucasians. Three pairs of female monozygotic twins, all aged roughly 18 to 29 years, made up the twin cohort. Positive isolation kits from Invitrogen were used to isolate the CD4+ and CD8+ T cell populations. Libraries were prepared through 5' RACE. The sample was run on an Illumina HiSeq 2000. A universal primer binding site was introduced by template switching, and a unique molecular identifier was present in the final cDNA, enabling accurate counting of TCR cDNA molecules. First-strand cDNA for TCR alpha and beta chains was synthesized from specific primers in the conserved constant-segment region. To control for contamination, every cDNA library was double barcoded, receiving both a SMART-Mk sample barcode and Illumina barcodes. TruSeq adapter sequences, together with Illumina sample barcodes, were added in two successive PCR steps. Sequencing of the TCR alpha and beta cDNA libraries was done on the Illumina HiSeq platform using custom primers. Regarding the original processing steps: Raw reads were processed with MiGEC to extract unique molecular identifiers, and MiXCR was used to determine CDR3 positions. For each individual, recombination models were inferred using an EM algorithm with the repgenHMM and IGoR tools. Shared clonotype analysis was performed with the tcR package in R, normalizing sharing by the product of cloneset sizes. To study raw recombination free of thymic and clonal selection effects, out-of-frame nonproductive sequences were analyzed. TCRdb reran the public reads through fastp at Q25 and MiXCR, keeping productive beta chains. CDR3 protein duplicates are merged, each entry listing the most common genes and DNA. In this record, the V and J calls reflect TCRdb's handling and not the investigators' own analysis. The sample includes approximately 470,000 distinct CDR3 sequences, with approximately 14% observed a single time. Of the sample, 0.4% to 0.55% falls within the top ten clones.

These sequences were also reported in another study, on yellow fever vaccine responses in identical twins. Reported in the second study: The T cell response to vaccination in identical twins was reported by the authors to appear partly convergent and partly personalized. In identical twins, the study followed T cell clones that responded to the vaccine with precision.

The sequence is built from TRBV16 and TRBJ2-7, with TRBD2 perhaps the D gene, on 5 matching bases. This receptor was identified in a woman aged 18-35 years in good health. The material sequenced was CD4+ T cells sorted from blood. Here the CDR3 is given as CASSQSPGWEQYF. The sequenced DNA: TGTGCCAGCAGCCAATCCCCGGGGTGGGAGCAGTACTTC.